This TCR beta chain was identified in a study of neurological immune-mediated disorders. V lost 0 bases and J 5 bases, leaving 7 bases between the germline ends. CDR3 length: 13 amino acids. Germline CDR1 reads SGHDT; CDR2 reads YYEEEE. Over 180 million TCR-beta sequences, together covering 15-18 subjects, were produced by every individual sequencing run that was carried out. Each CDR3 protein is one row after TCRdb ran MiXCR on the 5' RACE reads. This sample yields tens of thousands of distinct CDR3 sequences, of which 7% to 8.5% are seen a single time; 5.7% belongs to the top ten. This sequence was found in a man aged 50 to 59 in good health. The specimen was CD4+ T cells from blood. This sequence joins TRBV5-6 and TRBJ2-3; the D is unclear. In DNA, the CDR3 is TGTGCCAGCAGCTTGGGTTACGGAGATACGCAGTATTTT. It specifies CASSLGYGDTQYF.